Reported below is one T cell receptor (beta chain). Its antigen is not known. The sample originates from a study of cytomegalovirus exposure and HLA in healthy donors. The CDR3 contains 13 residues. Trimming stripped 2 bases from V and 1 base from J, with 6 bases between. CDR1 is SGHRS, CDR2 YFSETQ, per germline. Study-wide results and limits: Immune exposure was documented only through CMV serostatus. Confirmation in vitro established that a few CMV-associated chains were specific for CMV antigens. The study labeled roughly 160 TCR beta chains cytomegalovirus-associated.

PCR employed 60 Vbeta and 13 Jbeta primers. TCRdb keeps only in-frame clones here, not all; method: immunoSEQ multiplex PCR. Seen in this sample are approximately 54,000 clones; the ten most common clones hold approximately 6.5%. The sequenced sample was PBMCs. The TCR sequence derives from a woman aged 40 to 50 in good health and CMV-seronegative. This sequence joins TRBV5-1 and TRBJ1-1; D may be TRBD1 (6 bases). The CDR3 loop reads CASSLQGNTEAFF. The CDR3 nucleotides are TGCGCCAGCAGCTTACAGGGGAACACTGAAGCTTTCTTT.